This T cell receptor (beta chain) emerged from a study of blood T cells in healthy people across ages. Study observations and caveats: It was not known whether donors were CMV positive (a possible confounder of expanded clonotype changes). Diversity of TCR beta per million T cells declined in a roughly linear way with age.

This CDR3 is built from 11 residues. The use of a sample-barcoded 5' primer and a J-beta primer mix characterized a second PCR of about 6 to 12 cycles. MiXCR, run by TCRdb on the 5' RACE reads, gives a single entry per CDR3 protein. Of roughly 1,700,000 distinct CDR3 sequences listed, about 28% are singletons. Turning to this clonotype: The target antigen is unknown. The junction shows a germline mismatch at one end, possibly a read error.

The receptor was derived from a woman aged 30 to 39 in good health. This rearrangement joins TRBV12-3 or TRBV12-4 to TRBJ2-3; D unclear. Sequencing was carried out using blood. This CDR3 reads CASRNADAQYF. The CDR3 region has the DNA TGTGCCAGTCGAAACGCAGATGCGCAGTATTTT.